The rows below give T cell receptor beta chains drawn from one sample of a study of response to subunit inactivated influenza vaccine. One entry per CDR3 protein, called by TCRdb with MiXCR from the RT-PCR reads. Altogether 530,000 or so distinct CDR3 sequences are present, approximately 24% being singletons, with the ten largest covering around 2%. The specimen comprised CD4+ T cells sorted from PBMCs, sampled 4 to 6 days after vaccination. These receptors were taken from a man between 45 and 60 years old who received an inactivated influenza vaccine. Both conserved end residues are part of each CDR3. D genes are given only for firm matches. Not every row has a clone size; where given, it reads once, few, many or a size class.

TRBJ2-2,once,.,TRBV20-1,CSASKAGSSTGELFF,TGCAGTGCTAGCAAGGCGGGGTCCTCCACCGGGGAGCTGTTTTTT
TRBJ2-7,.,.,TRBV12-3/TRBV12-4,CASSPSRYEQYF,TGTGCCAGCAGTCCCTCTAGGTACGAGCAGTACTTC
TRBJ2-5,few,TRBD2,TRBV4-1,CASSQLHPRTSRMAQYF,TGCGCCAGCAGCCAACTTCACCCCCGGACTAGCCGTATGGCCCAGTACTTC
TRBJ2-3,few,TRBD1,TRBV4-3,CASSQARGQGADTQYF,TGCGCCAGCAGCCAAGCCAGGGGACAGGGGGCAGATACGCAGTATTTT
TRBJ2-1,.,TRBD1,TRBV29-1,CSSGGGQGASNEQFF,TGCAGCTCGGGAGGGGGACAGGGGGCATCCAATGAGCAGTTCTTC
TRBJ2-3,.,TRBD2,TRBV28,CASRPGLAVRGTDTQYF,TGTGCCAGCAGGCCGGGACTAGCGGTTCGTGGCACAGATACGCAGTATTTT
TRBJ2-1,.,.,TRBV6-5,CASSYAFSSYNEQFF,TGTGCCAGCAGTTACGCTTTTAGCTCCTACAATGAGCAGTTCTTC
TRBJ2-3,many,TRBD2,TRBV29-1,CSVDAAGLTDTQYF,TGCAGCGTTGATGCAGCGGGACTCACAGATACGCAGTATTTT
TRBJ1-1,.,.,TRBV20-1,CSAPPANTEAFF,TGCAGTGCGCCTCCAGCGAACACTGAAGCTTTCTTT
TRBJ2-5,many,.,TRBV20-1,CSAALWHQETQYF,TGCAGTGCTGCCCTCTGGCACCAAGAGACCCAGTACTTC
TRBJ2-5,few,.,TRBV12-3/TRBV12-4,CASSGAGQTLETQYF,TGTGCCAGCAGTGGCGCCGGACAGACCTTGGAGACCCAGTACTTC
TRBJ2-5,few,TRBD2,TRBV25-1,CASSGTSETQYF,TGTGCCAGCAGTGGGACTAGCGAGACCCAGTACTTC
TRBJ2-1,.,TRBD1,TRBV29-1,CSAGDRVHEQFF,TGCAGCGCCGGGGACAGGGTTCATGAGCAGTTCTTC
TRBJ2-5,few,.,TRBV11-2,CASSWGWKETQYF,TGTGCCAGCAGCTGGGGGTGGAAAGAGACCCAGTACTTC
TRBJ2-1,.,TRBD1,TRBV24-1,CATSDARDSKSFNEQFF,TGTGCCACCAGTGATGCCCGGGACAGTAAAAGTTTCAATGAGCAGTTCTTC
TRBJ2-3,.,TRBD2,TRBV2,CASSYGGGAYAADTQYF,TGTGCCAGCAGTTATGGCGGGGGGGCTTACGCCGCAGATACGCAGTATTTT
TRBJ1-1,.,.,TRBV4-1,CASSPGTQNTEAFF,TGCGCCAGCAGCCCCGGGACACAGAACACTGAAGCTTTCTTT
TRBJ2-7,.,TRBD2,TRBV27,CASSFRANSGTSGRTYEQYF,TGTGCCAGCAGTTTTAGGGCAAACTCCGGGACTAGCGGGCGGACCTACGAGCAGTACTTC
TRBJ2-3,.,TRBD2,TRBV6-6,CASGTSGTDTQYF,TGTGCCAGCGGTACTAGCGGCACAGATACGCAGTATTTT
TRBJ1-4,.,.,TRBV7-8,CASSPRRLGEKLFF,TGTGCCAGCAGCCCACGTAGGCTTGGGGAAAAACTGTTTTTT
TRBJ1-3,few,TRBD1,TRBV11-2,CASRMSGGVSGNTIYF,TGTGCCAGCAGAATGTCAGGGGGGGTCTCTGGAAACACCATATATTTT
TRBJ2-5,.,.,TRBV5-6,CASSRRADYQETQYF,TGTGCCAGCAGCCGCAGGGCCGATTACCAAGAGACCCAGTACTTC
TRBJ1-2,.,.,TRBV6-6,CASSYGDNYGYTF,TGTGCCAGCAGTTACGGCGATAACTATGGCTACACCTTC
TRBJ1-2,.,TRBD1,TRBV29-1,CSVGQGYNYGYTF,TGCAGCGTCGGACAGGGGTATAACTATGGCTACACCTTC
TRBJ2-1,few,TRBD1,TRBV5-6,CASSYQTGAPPYNEQFF,TGTGCCAGCAGCTACCAAACAGGGGCGCCTCCGTACAATGAGCAGTTCTTC
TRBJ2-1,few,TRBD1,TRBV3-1,CASSRAGGNEQFF,TGTGCCAGCAGCCGGGCAGGGGGAAATGAGCAGTTCTTC
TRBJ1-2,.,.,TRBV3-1,CASSQDIGRGGYTF,TGTGCCAGCAGCCAAGATATAGGCCGCGGTGGCTACACCTTC
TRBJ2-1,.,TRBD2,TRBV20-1,CSARRGTSGEQFF,TGCAGTGCTCGAAGAGGGACTAGCGGTGAGCAGTTCTTC
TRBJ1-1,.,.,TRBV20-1,CSAAQGGGHTEAFF,TGCAGTGCTGCACAGGGAGGGGGGCACACTGAAGCTTTCTTT
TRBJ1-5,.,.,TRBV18,CASSPQTGRNNQPQHF,TGTGCCAGCTCACCGCAGACAGGCCGTAACAATCAGCCCCAGCATTTT
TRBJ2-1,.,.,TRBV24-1,CATSDFRGAFNEQFF,TGTGCCACCAGTGATTTCAGGGGGGCTTTCAATGAGCAGTTCTTC
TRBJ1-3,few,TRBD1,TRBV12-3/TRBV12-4,CASSPTDRVLGNTIYF,TGTGCCAGCAGTCCTACAGACAGGGTTTTAGGAAACACCATATATTTT
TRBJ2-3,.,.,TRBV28,CASSPYWYDTQYF,TGTGCCAGCAGTCCCTATTGGTACGATACGCAGTATTTT
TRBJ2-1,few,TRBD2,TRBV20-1,CSARGAGGPLEQFF,TGCAGTGCCAGGGGTGCGGGAGGGCCACTTGAGCAGTTCTTC
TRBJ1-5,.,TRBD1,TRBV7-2,CASSLAQGSNQPQHF,TGTGCCAGCAGCTTGGCACAGGGGAGCAATCAGCCCCAGCATTTT
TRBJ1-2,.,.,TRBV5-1,CASSLAVLGPQGGGYTF,TGCGCCAGCAGCTTGGCAGTGTTGGGTCCTCAGGGTGGTGGCTACACCTTC
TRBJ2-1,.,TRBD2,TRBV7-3,CASSLTSAGGYNEQFF,TGTGCCAGCAGCTTAACGTCGGCGGGAGGATACAATGAGCAGTTCTTC
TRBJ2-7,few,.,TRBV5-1,CASSPSGTTYEQYF,TGCGCCAGCAGCCCCTCCGGGACAACCTACGAGCAGTACTTC
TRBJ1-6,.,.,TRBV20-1,CSARGGYNSPLHF,TGCAGTGCTAGAGGCGGGTATAATTCACCCCTCCACTTT
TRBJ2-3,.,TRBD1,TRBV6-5,CASSSTGQGRTDTQYF,TGTGCCAGCAGTTCCACGGGACAGGGGCGCACAGATACGCAGTATTTT
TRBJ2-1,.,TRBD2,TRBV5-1,CASGLAGYNEQFF,TGCGCCAGCGGACTAGCGGGATACAATGAGCAGTTCTTC
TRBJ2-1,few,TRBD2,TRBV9,CASSPREGHYNEQFF,TGTGCCAGCAGCCCTCGGGAGGGCCACTACAATGAGCAGTTCTTC
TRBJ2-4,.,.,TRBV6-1,CASSEELARYF,TGTGCCAGCAGTGAAGAACTAGCTCGGTACTTC
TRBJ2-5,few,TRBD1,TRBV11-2,CASSLNRFGSGGRQETQYF,TGTGCCAGCAGCTTAAACAGGTTTGGGTCAGGGGGCCGCCAAGAGACCCAGTACTTC
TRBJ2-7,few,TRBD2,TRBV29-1,CSAGLAGNYEQYF,TGCAGCGCCGGACTAGCGGGGAACTACGAGCAGTACTTC
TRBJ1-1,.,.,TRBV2,CASSAGVNTEAFF,TGTGCCAGCAGTGCGGGGGTGAACACTGAAGCTTTCTTT
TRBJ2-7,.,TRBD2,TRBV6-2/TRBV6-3,CASSYSGTSGRIEQYF,TGTGCCAGCAGTTACTCAGGGACTAGCGGGAGGATCGAGCAGTACTTC
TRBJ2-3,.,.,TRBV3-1,CASSLKGGNTQYF,TGTGCCAGCAGCCTCAAAGGGGGGAATACGCAGTATTTT
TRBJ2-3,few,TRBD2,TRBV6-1,CASSRPSGTSGTDTQYF,TGTGCCAGCAGTCGACCATCCGGGACTAGCGGCACAGATACGCAGTATTTT
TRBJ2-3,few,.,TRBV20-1,CSARVTGSSTDTQYF,TGCAGTGCTAGGGTGACAGGTTCTAGCACAGATACGCAGTATTTT
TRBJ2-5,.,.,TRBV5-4,CASSLRERETQYF,TGTGCCAGCAGCTTGAGGGAGCGAGAGACCCAGTACTTC
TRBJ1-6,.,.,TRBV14,CASSPWNSPLHF,TGTGCCAGCAGCCCATGGAATTCACCCCTCCACTTT
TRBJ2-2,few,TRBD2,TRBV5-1,CASSLSLAGDYTGELFF,TGCGCCAGCAGCTTGTCCCTAGCGGGAGACTACACCGGGGAGCTGTTTTTT
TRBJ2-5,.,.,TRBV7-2,CASSLALRAETQYF,TGTGCCAGCAGCTTAGCGCTTAGGGCTGAGACCCAGTACTTC
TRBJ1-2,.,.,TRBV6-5,CASSSQARGYTF,TGTGCCAGCAGTTCACAGGCTCGGGGCTACACCTTC
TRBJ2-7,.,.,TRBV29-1,CSVEGANSYEQYF,TGCAGCGTTGAAGGGGCTAACTCCTACGAGCAGTACTTC
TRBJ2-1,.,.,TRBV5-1,CASSLFYSGVYNEQFF,TGCGCCAGCAGCTTGTTTTATAGCGGAGTGTACAATGAGCAGTTCTTC